The 14 T cell receptor beta chains presented below share a single source sample, sequenced in a study of blood T cells in healthy people across ages. A J-beta primer mix and a sample-barcoded 5' primer were used in a second PCR of about 7 to 12 cycles. TCRdb reprocessed the 5' RACE reads via MiXCR and lists one record per CDR3 protein. The sample shows 1.5 million to 2 million distinct CDR3 sequences, approximately 30% of them seen only once. Source material: blood. All receptors come from a woman aged 25 to 39 in good health.

This chain uses TRBV10-2 with TRBJ1-1; D might be TRBD1 (6 bases). V was trimmed by 6 bases and J by 2 bases, leaving 16 bases between them. The CDR3 loop spans 15 amino acids. Germline V gene lookup returns CDR1 WSHSY and CDR2 SAAADI. The CDR3 nucleotides read TGCGCCAGCAGGCTCCCGAGACAGGTTAACACTGAAGCTTTCTTT. Translation gives CASRLPRQVNTEAFF.

The chain uses TRBV24-1 and TRBJ2-4, with D possibly TRBD2 on 5 matching bases. Near its end, the DNA agrees better with TRBJ2-7, so the J call may be wrong. CDR3 length equals 11 residues. The germline V gene has CDR1 KGHDR and CDR2 SFDVKD. The CDR3 nucleotides are TGTGCCACCAACGGGGATTACGAGCAGTACTTC. As protein: CATNGDYEQYF.

This clonotype was counted between two and nine times. This chain links TRBV29-1 with TRBJ1-1; the match to TRBD1 covers 8 bases. The CDR3 runs to 14 residues. The V segment lost 7 bases and the J segment 5 bases; nucleotides outside the gene matches: 12. The germline V gene encodes CDR1 SQVTM and CDR2 ANQGSEA. The CDR3 loop reads CSAGTGTGGTEAFF. Here the CDR3 DNA reads TGCAGCGCTGGGACCGGGACAGGTGGAACTGAAGCTTTCTTT. Together with reference TRBV29-1 and TRBJ1-1, the CDR3 gives the full variable domain: SAVISQKPSRDICQRGTSLTIQCQVDSQVTMMFWYRQQPGQSLTLIATANQGSEATYESGFVIDKFPISRPNLTFSTLTVSNMSPEDSSIYLCSAGTGTGGTEAFFGQGTRLTVV.

This clonotype showed up just a few times. The chain recombines TRBV5-1 with TRBJ2-3; 8 bases line up with TRBD2. The ends lost 3 bases at V and 3 bases at J; junction bases unmatched: 6. The CDR3 length is 15 residues. Germline V gene lookup returns CDR1 SGHRS and CDR2 YFSETQ. CDR3 sequence: CASSWAGGATDTQYF. CDR3 sequence (DNA): TGCGCCAGCAGCTGGGCGGGGGGCGCGACAGATACGCAGTATTTT.

This clonotype was detected a few times. J is TRBJ2-3 and V is TRBV14; D gene uncertain. CDR3 length: 14 residues. The germline gives CDR1 SGHDN, CDR2 FVKESK. Trimming took 6 bases from V and 0 from J, leaving 10 bases between them. DNA of the CDR3: TGTGCCAGCAGTATTTGGGGTAGCACAGATACGCAGTATTTT. It codes for CASSIWGSTDTQYF.

This clonotype was detected only a few times. The chain couples TRBV18 to TRBJ2-2, with 8 bases aligning to TRBD1. The CDR3 sequence is 15 residues long. Germline CDR1 KGHSH, CDR2 LQKENI. The V and J ends lost 8 bases and 0 bases, in that order; junction bases with no gene match: 5. Here the CDR3 reads CASSPGQANTGELFF. CDR3 bases: TGTGCCAGCAGCCCGGGACAGGCGAACACCGGGGAGCTGTTTTTT.

This chain links TRBV5-1 with TRBJ1-5; D uncertain. Trimming stripped 5 bases from V and 1 base from J, with 13 bases between. Germline-derived CDR1 and CDR2 are SGHRS and YFSETQ. The CDR3 is made up of 15 amino acids. CDR3 region: CASSFEGLSNQPQHF. The CDR3 nucleotides are TGCGCCAGCAGTTTCGAGGGTCTGAGCAATCAGCCCCAGCATTTT.

The chain links TRBV20-1 to TRBJ2-1; 14 nucleotides agree with TRBD2. V shed 5 bases, J shed 5 bases, and the junction held 2 bases outside the gene matches. Per germline, CDR1 DFQATT and CDR2 SNEGSKA (reference sequence). The CDR3 runs to 14 residues. The CDR3 coding sequence is TGCAGTGCTGCGACTAGCGGGAGGGACAATGAGCAGTTCTTC. Translating it yields CSAATSGRDNEQFF.

The chain is built from TRBV6-5 and TRBJ2-3; D gene ambiguous. Trimming shortened V by 0 bases and J by 2 bases, and 21 bases separated the two germline ends. CDR3 length: 19 amino acids. From germline, CDR1 is MNHEY and CDR2 SVGAGI. The CDR3 is CASSYSRVGGYTYTDTQYF. The DNA for the CDR3 is TGTGCCAGCAGTTACTCGAGAGTTGGTGGCTACACCTACACAGATACGCAGTATTTT.

Ten or more counts support this clonotype. The chain combines TRBV29-1 with TRBJ1-4, with unresolved D. The CDR3 is 13 residues long. V was shortened by 8 bases and J by 8 bases, with 18 bases between the two germline ends. The germline V gene has CDR1 SQVTM and CDR2 ANQGSEA. This chain's CDR3 is CSTGGPGGEKLFF. As DNA, the CDR3 is TGCAGCACCGGCGGGCCCGGTGGGGAAAAACTGTTTTTT.

On this clonotype: At one end, the junction sequence differs from germline, possibly due to a read error. The genes are TRBV20-1 and TRBJ1-2; a weak D match, TRBD1 (5 bases). Germline V CDR1 and CDR2: DFQATT, SNEGSKA (reference sequence). CDR3 length: 17 residues. The CDR3, as DNA: TGCGGTGCTAGAGATTACGGAGACAGAAGTTACAACTATGGCTACACCTTC. Its protein product is CGARDYGDRSYNYGYTF.

Only a few counts were recorded for this clonotype. This chain uses TRBV2 with TRBJ1-2; D ambiguous. The CDR3 loop spans 13 amino acids. Trimming left V 6 bases short and J 6 bases short, with 14 bases between. CDR1 and CDR2 from the germline V gene are SNHLY and FYNNEI. The CDR3 coding sequence is TGTGCCAGCAGGCGAGAGGGTGTCGATGGCTACACCTTC. It specifies CASRREGVDGYTF.

This chain links TRBV7-3 with TRBJ2-1, with 8 bases identical to TRBD2. V lost 8 bases, J lost 9 bases, and 15 bases stayed unmatched. CDR3 length equals 15 residues. Germline CDR1 SGHTA, CDR2 FQGTGA. This CDR3 is CASAKGTSGRSEQFF. In DNA form, the CDR3 reads TGTGCCAGCGCGAAAGGAACTAGCGGCCGAAGTGAGCAGTTCTTC. Filled out from reference TRBV7-3 and TRBJ2-1, the complete variable domain reads GAGVSQTPSNKVTEKGKYVELRCDPISGHTALYWYRQSLGQGPEFLIYFQGTGAADDSGLPNDRFFAVRPEGSVSTLKIQRTERGDSAVYLCASAKGTSGRSEQFFGPGTRLTVL.

The chain uses TRBV7-9 and TRBJ1-6, with D hard to call. V lost 5 bases, J lost 0 bases, and 11 bases lay in between. Germline loops: CDR1 SEHNR, CDR2 FQNEAQ (reference sequence). CDR3 length equals 16 residues. CDR3 coding DNA: TGTGCCAGCAGCCCCCGGGATCCCTCCTATAATTCACCCCTCCACTTT. It codes for CASSPRDPSYNSPLHF.